This entry features one T cell receptor beta chain sequence. The sample originates from a study of OX40 agonist ivuxolimab in advanced cancers. Some clones are missing from TCRdb's copy, which holds only in-frame ones; the method was immunoSEQ multiplex PCR. The sample has roughly 86,000 clones; 70% to 90% are singletons. This CDR3 has 14 amino acids. Germline V lookup: CDR1 SGHAT, CDR2 FQNNGV. Unmatched junction bases numbered 8, after V lost 5 bases and J lost 7 bases. Sample: CD4+ or CD8+ T cells sorted from blood, taken in a trial of the OX40 agonist ivuxolimab. The chain has TRBV11-2 and TRBJ2-1, with TRBD2 matching over 7 bases. This TCR derives from an adult with an advanced solid tumor such as melanoma, head and neck, liver or kidney cancer. The CDR3 protein is CASSHGRRGNEQFF. CDR3 sequence (DNA): TGTGCCAGCAGCCACGGACGGCGGGGGAATGAGCAGTTCTTC.